The 20 T cell receptor beta chains reported below all come from one sample, sequenced in a study of shared clonotypes between healthy human individuals. TCRdb keeps only in-frame clones here, not all; method: immunoSEQ multiplex PCR. The sample includes about 980,000 clones, less than 85% of them seen just once. The sequencing sample was made of memory CD4+ T cells sorted from blood. Subset here: CD45RA-negative fraction. These receptors were taken from a man aged 18 to 35 in good health.

This clone appeared a single time. This chain links TRBV7-9 with TRBJ2-7, with 11 nucleotides matching TRBD2. The CDR3 covers 16 residues. The V gene's germline CDR1 is SEHNR and CDR2 FQNEAQ (reference sequence). Trimming at V came to 5 bases and at J to 3 bases, leaving 9 bases not matched to a gene. The CDR3 loop is CASSRPGLAVLYEQYF. CDR3 coding DNA: TGTGCCAGCAGCCGGCCGGGACTAGCGGTCCTCTACGAGCAGTACTTC.

The chain employs TRBV19 and TRBJ2-2; the D gene is possibly TRBD1 (6 bases). The CDR3 extends over 15 amino acids. Trimming stripped 4 bases from V and 5 bases from J, with 14 bases between. Per germline, CDR1 LNHDA and CDR2 SQIVND (reference sequence). The CDR3: CASSNQGTSTGELFF. CDR3 sequence (DNA): TGTGCCAGTAGTAATCAGGGGACCTCTACCGGGGAGCTGTTTTTT.

Here the CDR3 DNA reads TGCGCCAGCAGCCTCGACGTAACCTCTGGAAACACCATATATTTT. Protein product: CASSLDVTSGNTIYF. The chain couples TRBV5-1 to TRBJ1-3; D not resolved. Germline CDR1 and CDR2: SGHRS and YFSETQ. The CDR3 is 15 amino acids. V lost 4 bases to trimming and J lost 0 bases, with 11 bases between them. Variable domain in full (rest from reference TRBV5-1 and TRBJ1-3): KAGVTQTPRYLIKTRGQQVTLSCSPISGHRSVSWYQQTPGQGLQFLFEYFSETQRNKGNFPGRFSGRQFSNSRSEMNVSTLELGDSALYLCASSLDVTSGNTIYFGEGSWLTVV.

A remark on this clone: The germline gene is not matched at one end of the junction; a read error may be the cause. V gene TRBV7-7 combines with J gene TRBJ2-2; D is tentatively TRBD1 or TRBD2 (5 bases each). The CDR3 covers 14 residues. Germline lookup yields CDR1 SSHAT and CDR2 FNYEAQ (reference sequence). The CDR3 protein is CASSLVEGTGELFF. The CDR3, as DNA: TGTGCTAGCAGCTTAGTAGAGGGGACCGGGGAGCTGTTTTTT.

The table lists this clone with a few counts. The chain carries TRBV6-6 and TRBJ1-1; D not resolved. CDR3 length equals 10 residues. Germline CDR1 MNHNY, CDR2 SVGAGI (reference sequence). Trimming cost V 10 bases and J 8 bases, with 11 bases left between them. CDR3 protein: CATWAGEAFF. Here the CDR3 DNA reads TGTGCCACCTGGGCGGGCGAAGCTTTCTTT.

The CDR3 is CASIHSGGYEQYF. CDR3 nucleotides: TGTGCCAGCATCCATAGCGGGGGCTACGAGCAGTACTTC. The V call is TRBV28, the J call TRBJ2-7; TRBD2 aligns across 9 bases. Germline V lookup: CDR1 MDHEN, CDR2 SYDVKM. The V and J ends lost 7 bases and 3 bases, in that order; junction bases with no gene match: 4. The CDR3 is 13 residues long.

The V gene is TRBV18, the J gene TRBJ1-5; possibly TRBD1 for D (5 bases). From germline, CDR1 is KGHSH and CDR2 LQKENI. The V end lost 5 bases, the J end lost 5 bases, and 10 bases lay between the germline ends. The CDR3 is 13 amino acids. The CDR3 DNA sequence: TGTGCCAGCTCAGCGCAGGGAGATCAGCCCCAGCATTTT. This sequence encodes CASSAQGDQPQHF.

The rearrangement uses TRBV11-2 and TRBJ1-2, with no clear D. Germline values: CDR1 SGHAT, CDR2 FQNNGV. V shed 4 bases and J shed 0 bases, with 15 bases lying between them. This CDR3 has 16 amino acids. CDR3 sequence: CASSSSGLKTNYGYTF. In nucleotides, the CDR3 is TGTGCCAGCAGCTCCTCGGGGTTGAAGACTAACTATGGCTACACCTTC.

This clone was seen just once. This chain uses TRBV5-1 with TRBJ2-3, with TRBD2 identical over 8 bases. CDR3 size: 17 residues. V trimming: 0 bases; J trimming: 0 bases; junction bases outside the gene matches: 6. Germline CDR1 is SGHRS and CDR2 is YFSETQ. The CDR3 nucleotides read TGCGCCAGCAGCTTGGAGGGAGCGGGAGATAGCACAGATACGCAGTATTTT. This sequence encodes CASSLEGAGDSTDTQYF. The full variable domain, with the rest looked up from reference TRBV5-1 and TRBJ2-3, is KAGVTQTPRYLIKTRGQQVTLSCSPISGHRSVSWYQQTPGQGLQFLFEYFSETQRNKGNFPGRFSGRQFSNSRSEMNVSTLELGDSALYLCASSLEGAGDSTDTQYFGPGTRLTVL.

This clone showed up just once. This rearrangement joins TRBV19 to TRBJ2-2; 9 bases map to TRBD2. Looked up from germline, CDR1 is LNHDA and CDR2 is SQIVND (reference sequence). V lost 10 bases to trimming and J lost 6 bases; unmatched junction nucleotides: 12. The CDR3 covers 15 residues. The chain's CDR3 is CATAFSGSISGELFF. CDR3 bases: TGTGCCACCGCGTTTAGCGGGAGTATTTCCGGGGAGCTGTTTTTT.

The chain recombines TRBV7-6 with TRBJ2-2; 7 nucleotides match TRBD1. V lost 6 bases, J lost 4 bases, and 8 bases stayed unmatched. The CDR3 length is 15 residues. CDR1 is SGHVS, CDR2 FNYEAQ, per germline. The DNA of the CDR3 is TGTGCCAGCAGTCTAACAGGGGTTATCACCGGGGAGCTGTTTTTT. Its protein is CASSLTGVITGELFF.

The chain is built from TRBV25-1 and TRBJ2-7; 7 bases agree with TRBD2. The germline V gene has CDR1 MGHDK and CDR2 SYGVNS. The ends lost 4 bases at V and 3 bases at J; junction bases unmatched: 9. This CDR3 contains 15 residues. The DNA for the CDR3 is TGTGCCAGCAGTGTTTTGGGCGGGAGTATCTACGAGCAGTACTTC. Residues: CASSVLGGSIYEQYF.

The DNA for the CDR3 is TGTGCCAGCAGCTTACGGGTCCGGGACAGTATGCGCTACACCTTC. Translated, it gives CASSLRVRDSMRYTF. The J gene is TRBJ1-2, the V gene TRBV5-6, with 7 bases matching TRBD1. V lost 2 bases to trimming and J lost 9 bases; unmatched junction nucleotides: 13. Germline V gene sequence: CDR1 SGHDT, CDR2 YYEEEE. CDR3 size: 15 residues.

The chain is built from TRBV30 and TRBJ2-3; D remains ambiguous. There are 14 residues in the CDR3. Trimming removed 3 bases from V and 2 bases from J, with 12 bases in between. Germline lookup yields CDR1 GTSNPN and CDR2 SVGIG (reference sequence). CDR3: CAWSAGSTTDTQYF. CDR3 bases: TGTGCCTGGAGCGCCGGGTCAACCACAGATACGCAGTATTTT.

The chain is built from TRBV27 and TRBJ2-7; D not resolved. Germline values: CDR1 MNHEY, CDR2 SMNVEV (reference sequence). There are 12 residues in the CDR3. The V end lost 4 bases, the J end lost 9 bases, and 13 bases lay between the germline ends. The CDR3 DNA sequence: TGTGCCAGCAGTTCTCTCTCTACGAGGCAGTACTTC. Translation: CASSSLSTRQYF.

This clone was observed once. CDR3 in DNA: TGTGCCAGCAGTTTAGGGGACAGTCATCAGCCCCAGCATTTT. Amino acid sequence: CASSLGDSHQPQHF. This sequence joins TRBV28 and TRBJ1-5; 7 bases line up with TRBD1. Germline assignment: CDR1 MDHEN and CDR2 SYDVKM. V lost 2 bases and J lost 5; bases outside the gene matches: 3. CDR3 length equals 14 residues.

The chain recombines TRBV5-1 with TRBJ2-2; either TRBD1 or TRBD2 may supply D (5 bases each). CDR3 length: 15 residues. Looked up from germline, CDR1 is SGHRS and CDR2 is YFSETQ. V dropped 5 bases and J dropped 1 base, with 12 bases sitting between them. The CDR3 protein is CASRSGRLNTGELFF. The CDR3 DNA reads as TGCGCCAGCAGGTCGGGACGGCTGAACACCGGGGAGCTGTTTTTT.

V and J are TRBV19 and TRBJ1-6; tentatively, D is TRBD1 (5 bases). V dropped 9 bases and J dropped 6 bases, with 12 bases sitting between them. The CDR3 sequence is 13 residues long. Germline V gene sequence: CDR1 LNHDA, CDR2 SQIVND (reference sequence). The CDR3 is CASQGPANSPLHF. CDR3 coding DNA: TGTGCCAGCCAGGGACCGGCTAATTCACCCCTCCACTTT.

In the case of this clone: This is likely an artifact of a read error, given a far larger clone one base away. At the DNA level, this CDR3 is encoded by other sequences in the same sample as well. The chain combines TRBV6-5 with TRBJ1-2, with D uncertain. The CDR3 sequence is 14 residues long. CDR1 MNHEY and CDR2 SVGAGI come from the germline V gene. V lost 9 bases and J 2 bases, leaving 16 bases between the germline ends. In DNA, the CDR3 is TGTGCCAGTAGACCGGACCACCTCAACTATGGCTACACCTTC. Protein sequence: CASRPDHLNYGYTF.

This chain joins TRBV5-6 and TRBJ1-6; the D gene is possibly TRBD1 (5 bases). CDR1 SGHDT and CDR2 YYEEEE come from the germline V gene. Trimming stripped 1 base from V and 9 bases from J, with 11 bases between. The CDR3 has 14 residues. This chain's CDR3 is CASSLQGSSSPLHF. CDR3 nucleotide sequence: TGTGCCAGCAGCTTGCAGGGTAGTAGTTCACCCCTCCACTTT.